This T cell receptor (beta chain) was observed in a study of early T cells in non-severe SARS-CoV-2 infection. This clonotype showed up just a few times. TCRdb ran MiXCR on the 5' RACE reads and lists one entry per CDR3 protein. The data hold about 80,000 distinct CDR3 sequences, with 9.5% to 13% observed a single time. Trimming removed 8 bases at V and 2 bases at J, with 21 bases between. This CDR3 has 15 residues. The germline V gene has CDR1 GTSNPN and CDR2 SVGIG (reference sequence). This sequence was found in an adult who was a healthcare worker with PCR-confirmed SARS-CoV-2 infection or an uninfected control (not recorded which). V is TRBV30 and J is TRBJ2-5; a possible D gene is TRBD1 (6 bases). The sample consisted of whole blood. For the CDR3, the DNA is TGTGCCCACGGGAAGGACAGTCCTAATCAAGAGACCCAGTACTTC. This codes for CAHGKDSPNQETQYF.